These 24 T cell receptor beta chains were all obtained from the same sample, sequenced in a study of cytomegalovirus exposure and HLA in healthy donors. PCR amplification relied on 60 Vbeta primers (plus 13 Jbeta primers). Clones were read by immunoSEQ multiplex PCR, and TCRdb kept only the in-frame ones, dropping some. Counted here are around 150,000 clones, roughly 70% occurring once; the ten biggest clones make up 1.5% to 2%. Sequences were obtained from PBMCs. The receptors stem from a human donor in good health.

V gene TRBV13 combines with J gene TRBJ2-5; tentative D call: TRBD2 (5 bases). The length of the CDR3 is 13 residues. The V end was cut by 4 bases, the J end by 5 bases, with 11 bases between. Germline V lookup: CDR1 PRHDT, CDR2 FYEKMQ (reference sequence). CDR3 amino acids: CASSSGLSETQYF. The CDR3, as DNA: TGTGCCAGCAGCTCCGGACTTTCGGAGACCCAGTACTTC.

The chain links TRBV5-1 to TRBJ1-1; D is possibly TRBD1 (6 bases). CDR3 size: 12 residues. The V end lost 6 bases, the J end lost 8 bases, and 14 bases lay between the germline ends. Germline V gene data show CDR1 as SGHRS and CDR2 as YFSETQ. The CDR3 DNA reads as TGCGCCAGCAACATCGATAGGGGGGAAGCTTTCTTT. It specifies CASNIDRGEAFF.

This clone was counted between two and nine times. The V call is TRBV5-4, the J call TRBJ2-2, with 9 bases aligning to TRBD2. The length of the CDR3 is 16 residues. Trimming removed 1 base from V and 5 bases from J; junction bases left unmatched: 6. Germline CDR1 reads SGHNT; CDR2 reads YYREEE (reference sequence). CDR3 sequence (DNA): TGTGCCAGCAGCTTGTTGGCGGGAGGGGCTACCGGGGAGCTGTTTTTT. This encodes CASSLLAGGATGELFF.

The rearrangement uses TRBV5-4 and TRBJ2-3; D is unclear. CDR3 length: 13 residues. The germline gives CDR1 SGHNT, CDR2 YYREEE (reference sequence). Between the trimmed V and J ends, which lost 4 bases and 0 bases, there was a span of 6 bases. CDR3 DNA sequence: TGTGCCAGCAGCGCAACTAGCACAGATACGCAGTATTTT. It encodes CASSATSTDTQYF.

This rearrangement joins TRBV11-2 to TRBJ2-7; tentatively, D is TRBD2 (7 bases). Germline V gene data show CDR1 as SGHAT and CDR2 as FQNNGV. This CDR3 has 14 amino acids. V was trimmed by 5 bases and J by 2 bases, leaving 13 bases between them. The CDR3 reads CASSRGAGTYEQYF. In DNA, the CDR3 is TGTGCCAGCAGCCGGGGGGCGGGTACCTACGAGCAGTACTTC.

This chain uses TRBV5-4 with TRBJ1-1; D call uncertain. With 2 bases removed from V and 3 bases from J, the gap between germline ends came to 8 bases. CDR3 length: 13 residues. Per the germline V gene, CDR1 is SGHNT and CDR2 is YYREEE (reference sequence). As DNA, the CDR3 is TGTGCCAGCAGCTTAAATGAGGACACTGAAGCTTTCTTT. It yields the protein CASSLNEDTEAFF.

The chain couples TRBV2 to TRBJ2-3, with 7 nucleotides matching TRBD1. V dropped 5 bases and J dropped 1; count of bases not matched to a gene: 6. Germline V gives CDR1 SNHLY, CDR2 FYNNEI. The length of the CDR3 is 15 residues. This CDR3 is CASSPRQGRTDTQYF. The CDR3 DNA sequence: TGTGCCAGCAGTCCCAGACAGGGACGCACAGATACGCAGTATTTT.

The chain carries TRBV7-8 and TRBJ1-4; 7 nucleotides match TRBD1. Germline V gene data show CDR1 as SGHVS and CDR2 as FQNEAQ. With 5 bases clipped from V and 8 bases from J, the junction kept 5 bases outside the gene matches. This CDR3 spans 13 amino acids. DNA of the CDR3: TGTGCCAGCAGCCTACAGACAGGGGAAAAACTGTTTTTT. Residues: CASSLQTGEKLFF.

This clone has a handful of counts. CDR3 sequence reads: CASSQARVEKLFF. The CDR3 region has the DNA TGCGCCAGCAGCCAAGCCAGGGTCGAAAAACTGTTTTTT. V usage is TRBV4-1 and J usage is TRBJ1-4; tentative D call: TRBD1 (5 bases). Germline-derived CDR1 and CDR2 are MGHRA and YSYEKL. Deletions cut 1 base from V and 8 bases from J, with 8 bases between. This CDR3 contains 13 residues.

The rearrangement joins TRBV10-1 to TRBJ2-3; 8 bases fit TRBD1. In germline, CDR1 is WNHNN, CDR2 SYGVQD (reference sequence). The CDR3 has 16 amino acids. Unmatched junction bases numbered 13, after V lost 5 bases and J lost 6 bases. In DNA, the CDR3 is TGCGCCAGCAGTTATGTGTCCGGCAGGGGGCTGGATACGCAGTATTTT. Protein: CASSYVSGRGLDTQYF.

The V and J genes are TRBV5-4 and TRBJ2-1, with 10 bases aligning to TRBD2. Germline V gives CDR1 SGHNT, CDR2 YYREEE (reference sequence). The CDR3 spans 15 residues. V lost 4 bases to trimming and J lost 10 bases; unmatched junction nucleotides: 11. CDR3 residues: CASSPSGRGSGEQFF. CDR3 sequence (DNA): TGTGCCAGCAGCCCAAGCGGGAGGGGTTCTGGCGAGCAGTTCTTC.

The rearrangement joins TRBV11-2 to TRBJ2-1; tentative D call: TRBD1 (5 bases). Germline CDR1 and CDR2: SGHAT and FQNNGV. V lost 9 bases and J 5 bases, leaving 11 bases between the germline ends. This CDR3 spans 12 amino acids. The CDR3 spells CASYEGDNEQFF. DNA of the CDR3: TGTGCCAGTTATGAAGGGGACAATGAGCAGTTCTTC.

This chain joins TRBV28 and TRBJ1-5; tentatively, D is TRBD1 (6 bases). Per the germline V gene, CDR1 is MDHEN and CDR2 is SYDVKM. This CDR3 comprises 15 residues. V was cut by 6 bases and J by 3 bases, with 15 bases left in between. The CDR3: CASRIGQIDNQPQHF. The CDR3 DNA sequence: TGTGCCAGCAGAATTGGACAGATCGACAATCAGCCCCAGCATTTT.

This rearrangement joins TRBV19 to TRBJ2-4; 7 bases are shared with TRBD2. CDR3 size: 15 residues. V dropped 5 bases and J dropped 0; count of bases not matched to a gene: 4. Germline V CDR1 and CDR2: LNHDA, SQIVND (reference sequence). CDR3 sequence: CASSSPGGAKNIQYF. The CDR3 DNA follows: TGTGCCAGTAGTTCCCCGGGGGGAGCCAAAAACATTCAGTACTTC.

This chain links TRBV6-4 with TRBJ2-1; possibly TRBD2 for D (5 bases). The CDR3 is made up of 19 amino acids. V dropped 3 bases and J dropped 3 bases, with 24 bases sitting between them. The V gene's germline CDR1 is MRHNA and CDR2 SNTAGT. The CDR3 loop is CASSDSEITPRTFYNEQFF. In nucleotides, the CDR3 is TGTGCCAGCAGTGATTCAGAGATCACTCCCCGGACTTTCTACAATGAGCAGTTCTTC.

The rearrangement uses TRBV27 and TRBJ2-1; 11 nucleotides align to TRBD2. This CDR3 spans 16 amino acids. Germline V lookup: CDR1 MNHEY, CDR2 SMNVEV (reference sequence). The junction had 7 bases not matched to a gene; V was cut back by 3 bases and J by 6 bases. The CDR3 DNA is TGTGCCAGCAGTTTCGAATTAGCGGGAGGGCGCAATGAGCAGTTCTTC. It encodes CASSFELAGGRNEQFF.

This chain uses TRBV23-1 with TRBJ2-5; TRBD1 agrees at 8 bases. TRBV23-1 is sorted into the ORF group, with uncertain function. The CDR3 spans 16 residues. Trimming removed 3 bases from V and 5 bases from J; junction bases left unmatched: 11. In nucleotides, the CDR3 is TGCGCCAGCAGTCACCCGGACAGGGTAAGTTTCGAGACCCAGTACTTC. Amino acid sequence: CASSHPDRVSFETQYF.

On this clone: A junction end diverges from the germline sequence, so it may reflect a read error. J is TRBJ2-7 and V is TRBV6-1, with D perhaps TRBD1 (5 bases). In germline, CDR1 is MNHNS, CDR2 SASEGT. This CDR3 has 13 amino acids. CDR3 DNA: TGTGCCAGCAGTGGTGGGGCACCCTACGGGCAGTACTTC. Translating gives CASSGGAPYGQYF.

This chain links TRBV4-1 with TRBJ2-5, with a tentative D call TRBD1 (5 bases). Germline lookup yields CDR1 MGHRA and CDR2 YSYEKL. The CDR3 is made up of 15 amino acids. The germline V and J ends were trimmed by 4 bases and 4 bases, with 16 bases remaining between them. CDR3 in DNA: TGCGCCAGCAGCCTCCGGAACAGGCCGGGAGAGACCCAGTACTTC. The encoded protein is CASSLRNRPGETQYF.

This chain joins TRBV7-9 and TRBJ2-1; the match to TRBD2 covers 10 bases. The trim removed 1 base at V and 4 bases at J, leaving 7 bases unmatched. The CDR3 loop spans 17 amino acids. CDR1 and CDR2 from the germline V gene are SEHNR and FQNEAQ (reference sequence). CDR3: CASSLGRAGGIYNEQFF. The DNA for the CDR3 is TGTGCCAGCAGCTTAGGGCGAGCGGGAGGGATTTACAATGAGCAGTTCTTC.

In this sample, this clone turned up a few times. The chain has TRBV5-8 and TRBJ1-1, with no clear D. CDR3 length equals 13 residues. Trimming pared 0 bases from V and 3 bases from J, leaving 6 bases between. Germline assignment: CDR1 SGHTS and CDR2 YDEGEE. The CDR3 nucleotides are TGTGCCAGCAGCTTGGGGAGAGACACTGAAGCTTTCTTT. As protein: CASSLGRDTEAFF.

In this sample, this clone turned up once. The chain recombines TRBV28 with TRBJ1-1; D is perhaps TRBD1 (5 bases). Trimming left V 0 bases short and J 1 base short, with 9 bases between. This CDR3 has 15 amino acids. CDR1 is MDHEN, CDR2 SYDVKM, per germline. CDR3 DNA: TGTGCCAGCAGTTTATGGGAAGGGGAGAACACTGAAGCTTTCTTT. Its translation: CASSLWEGENTEAFF. The full variable domain, completed using reference TRBV28 and TRBJ1-1, is DVKVTQSSRYLVKRTGEKVFLECVQDMDHENMFWYRQDPGLGLRLIYFSYDVKMKEKGDIPEGYSVSREKKERFSLILESASTNQTSMYLCASSLWEGENTEAFFGQGTRLTVV.

The chain combines TRBV2 with TRBJ2-1; tentatively, D is TRBD2 (6 bases). V dropped 3 bases and J dropped 3 bases, with 18 bases sitting between them. This CDR3 comprises 17 residues. Germline CDR1 reads SNHLY; CDR2 reads FYNNEI. CDR3 sequence reads: CASSDGGWLGRYNEQFF. The CDR3 DNA is TGTGCCAGCAGTGATGGGGGGTGGTTAGGGCGCTACAATGAGCAGTTCTTC.

The chain carries TRBV7-3 and TRBJ2-2; the match to TRBD2 covers 9 bases. Germline values: CDR1 SGHTA, CDR2 FQGTGA. The CDR3 sequence is 15 residues long. Trimming cost V 5 bases and J 5 bases; bases outside gene matches: 6. The CDR3 bases are TGTGCCAGCAGCGCGCGGGAGGGGAAAACCGGGGAGCTGTTTTTT. Protein sequence: CASSAREGKTGELFF.